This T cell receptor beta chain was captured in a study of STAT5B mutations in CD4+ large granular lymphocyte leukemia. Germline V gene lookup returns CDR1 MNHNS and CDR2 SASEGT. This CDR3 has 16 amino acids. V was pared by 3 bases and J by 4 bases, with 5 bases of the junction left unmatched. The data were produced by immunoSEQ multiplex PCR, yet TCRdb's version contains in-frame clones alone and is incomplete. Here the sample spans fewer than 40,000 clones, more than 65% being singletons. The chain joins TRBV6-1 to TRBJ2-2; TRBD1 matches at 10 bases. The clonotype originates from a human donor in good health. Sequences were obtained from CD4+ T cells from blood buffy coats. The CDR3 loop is CASSDRDRGGTGELFF. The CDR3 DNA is TGTGCCAGCAGTGATAGGGACAGGGGAGGCACCGGGGAGCTGTTTTTT.